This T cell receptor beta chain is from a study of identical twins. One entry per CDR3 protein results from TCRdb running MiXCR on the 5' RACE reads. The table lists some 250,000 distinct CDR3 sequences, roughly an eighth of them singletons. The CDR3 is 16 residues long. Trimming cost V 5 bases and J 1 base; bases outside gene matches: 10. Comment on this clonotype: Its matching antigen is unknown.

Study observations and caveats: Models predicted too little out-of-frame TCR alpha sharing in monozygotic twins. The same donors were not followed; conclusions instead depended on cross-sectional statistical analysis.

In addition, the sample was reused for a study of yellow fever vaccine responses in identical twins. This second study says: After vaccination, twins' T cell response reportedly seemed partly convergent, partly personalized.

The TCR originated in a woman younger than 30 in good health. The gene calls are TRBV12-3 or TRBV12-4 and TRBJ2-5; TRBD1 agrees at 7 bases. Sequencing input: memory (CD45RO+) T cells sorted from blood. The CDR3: CASSDPGRDSQETQYF. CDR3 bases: TGTGCCAGCAGTGACCCGGGACGGGACAGCCAAGAGACCCAGTACTTC.